A single T cell receptor beta chain is shown here with its context. This specimen belongs to a study of blood T cell repertoires in COVID-19. Looking at the study overall: Whether acute or convalescent, the COVID-19 samples came from the United States, Italy and Spain. T cells, B-cell-depleted T cells, or PBMCs supplied cDNA or gDNA.

The germline V gene encodes CDR1 MGHDK and CDR2 SYGVNS. The CDR3 consists of 12 residues. V was pared by 7 bases and J by 8 bases, with 14 bases between. Produced via immunoSEQ multiplex PCR; TCRdb's table is partial and in-frame only. The repertoire holds about 180,000 clones, with 80% to 90% as singletons. This TCR came from a man between 18 and 35 years old who had recovered from COVID-19. The genes are TRBV25-1 and TRBJ1-2; D possibly corresponds to TRBD1 (5 bases). The sample consisted of peripheral blood. The CDR3 is CASMRGGYGYTF. CDR3 nucleotide sequence: TGTGCCAGCATGAGGGGAGGTTACGGCTACACCTTC.